A single sample gave rise to the 23 T cell receptor beta chains below, sequenced in a study of prognosis after radiotherapy for stage I lung cancer. Genomic DNA provided the template from which TCR beta CDR3 was amplified by two-round multiplex PCR. Primers were specific to each TRBV and TRBJ gene in first-round PCR. TCRdb reanalysed the multiplex PCR reads using MiXCR and keeps one entry per CDR3 protein. The sample consists of about 47,000 distinct CDR3 sequences, over 30% of them appearing once. The material was PBMCs, obtained before or after stereotactic body radiation therapy (not recorded which). Receptor source: a donor of 50 years or more with non-small cell lung cancer.

Ten or more counts support this clonotype. This chain connects TRBV20-1 to TRBJ2-2; 8 bases match TRBD1. Trimming removed 3 bases from V and 0 bases from J; junction bases left unmatched: 15. Looked up from germline, CDR1 is DFQATT and CDR2 is SNEGSKA (reference sequence). The CDR3 runs 19 residues. The CDR3 DNA reads as TGCAGTGCTAGGATACGACGTCAGGGGGCTCCAACGAACACCGGGGAGCTGTTTTTT. Translating gives CSARIRRQGAPTNTGELFF.

A remark on this clonotype: It may be a read error: a sequence one base away is much more abundant. The chain employs TRBV5-5 and TRBJ2-5; D not certain. Per germline, CDR1 SGHKS and CDR2 YYEKEE (reference sequence). The V gene lost 0 bases and the J gene lost 2 bases, with 11 bases spanning the gap. The CDR3 is 15 amino acids. Here the CDR3 reads CASSLAWCRQETQYF. For the CDR3, the DNA is TGTGCCAGCAGCTTGGCGTGGTGTCGACAAGAGACCCAGTACTTC.

The chain has TRBV4-1 and TRBJ2-7; D may be TRBD1 (5 bases). The V end was cut by 0 bases, the J end by 2 bases, with 8 bases between. CDR3 length: 14 amino acids. Germline CDR1 is MGHRA and CDR2 is YSYEKL. CDR3 region: CASSQDVRAYEQYF. CDR3 sequence (DNA): TGCGCCAGCAGCCAAGATGTCAGGGCCTACGAGCAGTACTTC.

This clonotype has ten or more counts. The chain uses TRBV7-3 and TRBJ1-6; 8 bases fit TRBD1. The V segment lost 0 bases and the J segment 10 bases; nucleotides outside the gene matches: 5. The V gene's germline CDR1 is SGHTA and CDR2 FQGTGA. The CDR3 consists of 15 residues. The CDR3 protein is CASSLTAPGGSPLHF. In DNA, the CDR3 is TGTGCCAGCAGCTTAACGGCGCCAGGGGGCTCACCCCTCCACTTT.

This clonotype was seen at least ten times. The V gene is TRBV12-3 or TRBV12-4, the J gene TRBJ1-5; no clear D gene. This CDR3 spans 12 amino acids. V gave up 2 bases and J gave up 5 bases, with 4 bases separating them. The CDR3 nucleotides read TGTGCCAGCAGTTTAATGGATCAGCCCCAGCATTTT. Translating it yields CASSLMDQPQHF.

Ten or more counts support this clonotype. The chain is built from TRBV3-1 and TRBJ1-2; no firm D call. Trimming pared 4 bases from V and 7 bases from J, leaving 25 bases between. The CDR3 consists of 17 residues. Per the germline V gene, CDR1 is LGHDT and CDR2 is YNNKEL (reference sequence). CDR3 protein: CASSPPKVGVPHTGYTF. The CDR3 DNA reads TGTGCCAGCAGCCCCCCTAAGGTCGGGGTCCCCCATACTGGCTACACCTTC.

About this clonotype itself: A far bigger clonotype differs at one base, so this is likely a read error. This chain links TRBV6-5 with TRBJ2-7; TRBD1 matches 10 bases. V lost 10 bases, J lost 2 bases, and 8 bases stayed unmatched. The CDR3 extends over 14 amino acids. Germline lookup yields CDR1 MNHEY and CDR2 SVGAGI. The CDR3 nucleotides read TGTGCCATCAGACCAGGGACAGGGGCCTACGAGCAGTACTTC. This sequence encodes CAIRPGTGAYEQYF.

A word on this clonotype: A read error may be the cause here, since a much bigger clone is one base away. This chain uses TRBV7-2 with TRBJ1-2; D gene unclear. CDR1 and CDR2 from the germline V gene are SGHTA and FQGNSA. This CDR3 has 12 amino acids. The CDR3 DNA reads TGTGCCAGCAACCAACCCCTTGAAGGCTACATCTTC. Translating it yields CASNQPLEGYIF.

The sample holds many counts of this clonotype. The chain recombines TRBV15 with TRBJ2-1, with D perhaps TRBD2 (6 bases). Germline CDR1 LNHNV, CDR2 YYDKDF (reference sequence). The CDR3 is 14 amino acids. V was cut by 3 bases and J by 5 bases, with 11 bases left in between. This CDR3 reads CATSSGSIDNEQFF. CDR3 nucleotide sequence: TGTGCCACCAGCAGCGGGAGTATCGACAATGAGCAGTTCTTC.

The chain recombines TRBV7-2 with TRBJ1-2, with TRBD1 as a possible D gene (5 bases). V gave up 5 bases and J gave up 8 bases, with 15 bases separating them. The CDR3 has 13 amino acids. Germline V CDR1 and CDR2: SGHTA, FQGNSA. The CDR3 is CASSLRDSRGYTF. The DNA for the CDR3 is TGTGCCAGCAGCCTACGGGACTCTCGAGGCTACACCTTC.

This clonotype was found many times. The rearrangement links TRBV6-1 to TRBJ2-2; D not certain. Germline V lookup: CDR1 MNHNS, CDR2 SASEGT. Trimming stripped 6 bases from V and 1 base from J, with 9 bases between. The CDR3 totals 14 residues. The CDR3 sequence is CASRPYLNTGELFF. CDR3 coding DNA: TGTGCCAGCAGACCTTACTTGAACACCGGGGAGCTGTTTTTT.

Of note for this clonotype: With a much larger clone just one base away, this may be a read error. The gene calls are TRBV6-5 and TRBJ1-4, with D unresolved. Germline values: CDR1 MNHEY, CDR2 SVGAGI. The CDR3 loop spans 11 amino acids. Trimming pared 8 bases from V and 8 bases from J, leaving 9 bases between. In DNA, the CDR3 is TGTGCCAGCCTCTGGGCCGAAAAACTGTTTTTT. Protein sequence: CASLWAEKLFF.

This chain uses TRBV4-1 with TRBJ1-6; possible D gene TRBD1, 5 bases. The CDR3 has 14 residues. The V end was cut by 4 bases, the J end by 8 bases, with 12 bases between. From germline, CDR1 is MGHRA and CDR2 YSYEKL. The CDR3 reads CASSRPRGDSPLHF. CDR3 DNA: TGCGCCAGCAGCCGCCCTCGGGGGGATTCACCCCTCCACTTT.

This clonotype showed up just a few times. It may be a read error: a sequence one base away is much more abundant. The gene calls are TRBV9 and TRBJ2-7; no reliable D call. Per germline, CDR1 SGDLS and CDR2 YYNGEE. This CDR3 contains 9 residues. This chain's CDR3 is CLCDYEQYF. Here the CDR3 DNA reads TGCTTGTGTGATTACGAGCAGTACTTC.

This clonotype was picked up many times. The gene calls are TRBV5-5 and TRBJ1-1; perhaps TRBD1 as D (5 bases). CDR3 length: 18 amino acids. The V gene's germline CDR1 is SGHKS and CDR2 YYEKEE (reference sequence). V lost 1 base and J lost 1, with 20 bases in between. The CDR3 sequence: CASSLFPGTDAGNTEAFF. The CDR3 DNA reads TGTGCCAGCAGCTTGTTCCCGGGGACGGATGCGGGGAACACTGAAGCTTTCTTT.

The chain recombines TRBV19 with TRBJ1-6; perhaps TRBD1 as D (5 bases). This CDR3 spans 14 amino acids. V was clipped by 1 base and J by 5 bases, with 6 bases between them. Germline-derived CDR1 and CDR2 are LNHDA and SQIVND (reference sequence). The CDR3 is CASSIGQNNSPLHF. The CDR3 bases are TGTGCCAGTAGTATAGGACAGAATAATTCACCCCTCCACTTT.

The chain couples TRBV6-5 to TRBJ2-7, with D maybe TRBD2 (6 bases). The CDR3 loop spans 14 amino acids. The V gene's germline CDR1 is MNHEY and CDR2 SVGAGI. V lost 3 bases, J lost 6 bases, and 15 bases lay in between. DNA of the CDR3: TGTGCCAGCAGTTATACGGGAGAGGGATTCGAGCAGTACTTC. It codes for CASSYTGEGFEQYF.

The chain links TRBV5-1 to TRBJ2-5; D perhaps matches TRBD2 (5 bases). The CDR3 totals 14 residues. Germline values: CDR1 SGHRS, CDR2 YFSETQ. Trimming stripped 2 bases from V and 10 bases from J, with 18 bases between. CDR3 nucleotides: TGCGCCAGCAGCTTCGCGGGTTCCGGGGTGGGCCAGTACTTC. It encodes CASSFAGSGVGQYF.

This clonotype appeared many times. The chain links TRBV6-1 to TRBJ2-7, with D possibly matching TRBD1 (6 bases). V shed 7 bases and J shed 5 bases, with 12 bases lying between them. Germline lookup yields CDR1 MNHNS and CDR2 SASEGT. The length of the CDR3 is 12 residues. The CDR3 loop reads CASTGYRDEQYF. DNA of the CDR3: TGTGCCAGCACCGGATACAGGGACGAGCAGTACTTC.

This clonotype was counted many times. The chain couples TRBV7-2 to TRBJ2-2; possibly TRBD1 for D (6 bases). The CDR3 extends over 16 amino acids. V was pared by 1 base and J by 3 bases, with 12 bases between. Germline CDR1 and CDR2: SGHTA and FQGNSA. The CDR3 here is CASSLGGRGYTGELFF. The DNA for the CDR3 is TGTGCCAGCAGCTTAGGAGGCAGGGGTTACACCGGGGAGCTGTTTTTT.

This clonotype showed up many times. J is TRBJ2-7 and V is TRBV5-6; tentatively, D is TRBD1 or TRBD2 (5 bases each). This CDR3 is built from 15 residues. V lost 1 base and J 2 bases, leaving 13 bases between the germline ends. CDR1 and CDR2 (germline): SGHDT, YYEEEE. CDR3 amino acids: CASSLPRGSAYEQYF. The DNA of the CDR3 is TGTGCCAGCAGCTTGCCTCGGGGCAGTGCCTACGAGCAGTACTTC.

Remarks on this clonotype: This may be a read error, as it is one base from a much larger clone. The CDR3 nucleotides read TGTGCCATCCGGGGTCCGGGAGACTCCTACAATGAGCAGTTCTTC. Its protein is CAIRGPGDSYNEQFF. The chain couples TRBV6-2 or TRBV6-3 to TRBJ2-1, with D possibly being TRBD2 (6 bases). Germline V CDR1 and CDR2: MNHEY, SVGEGT. The V end was cut by 10 bases, the J end by 0 bases, with 16 bases between. The CDR3 covers 15 residues.

As regards this clonotype: This is likely an artifact of a read error, given a far larger clone one base away. The chain couples TRBV6-5 to TRBJ2-3; D gene uncertain. The length of the CDR3 is 11 residues. The germline V gene encodes CDR1 MNHEY and CDR2 SVGAGI. CDR3 in DNA: TGTGCCAGCAGGTACTGGGATACGCAGTATTTT. Protein sequence: CASRYWDTQYF.